These T cell receptor beta chains were read from a single sample in a study of cytomegalovirus exposure and HLA in healthy donors. Some clones are missing from TCRdb's copy, which holds only in-frame ones; the method was immunoSEQ multiplex PCR. The sample contains some 110,000 clones, approximately 85% of which appear only once. The sample taken for sequencing was PBMCs. The receptors originated from a man younger than 30 in good health and CMV-seronegative. Each CDR3 is given without its conserved first and last residue.

v_call cdr3_aa
TRBV6-1 ASSNGGTSYEQY
TRBV23-1 ASSRRGGDTEAF
TRBV14 ASSPLPRGVSEKLF
TRBV12-2 ASRSSGGTYEQY
TRBV5-6 ASSPDRGSGNTIY
TRBV11-1 ASSRTGDTGELF
TRBV29-1 SVYRGDGYT
TRBV4-1 ASSQDRGQGVYGYT
TRBV19 ASSPRTGVNQPQH
TRBV5-4 ASSLDSPYEQY
TRBV7-9 ASSSERTGGTGELF
TRBV5-1 ASSLNGITQVTDTQY
TRBV2 ASSGGRGRFEKLF